The 25 T cell receptor beta chains presented below share a single source sample, sequenced in a study of blood T cell repertoires in COVID-19. Assay: immunoSEQ multiplex PCR; the TCRdb copy retains only in-frame clones and omits some. The profile shows about 250,000 clones, about 91% of them singletons. Sequenced: peripheral blood. The receptors come from a woman between 25 and 40 years old with COVID-19, enrolled during active disease.

This clone was counted once. The rearrangement links TRBV5-6 to TRBJ2-7; TRBD1 might be the D (6 bases). The V end lost 4 bases, the J end lost 0 bases, and 11 bases lay between the germline ends. The CDR3 is made up of 14 amino acids. Germline V CDR1 and CDR2: SGHDT, YYEEEE. For the CDR3, the DNA is TGTGCCAGCAGCGCCACAGGGTCCTCCTACGAGCAGTACGTC. The encoded protein is CASSATGSSYEQYV.

The chain is built from TRBV9 and TRBJ1-5; 10 bases are shared with TRBD1. This CDR3 has 17 residues. Germline V gives CDR1 SGDLS, CDR2 YYNGEE. V lost 4 bases, J lost 0 bases, and 7 bases stayed unmatched. CDR3 region: CASSTGTGAGSNQPQHF. The CDR3 DNA is TGTGCCAGCAGCACCGGGACAGGGGCTGGTAGCAATCAGCCCCAGCATTTT.

The J gene is TRBJ2-7, the V gene TRBV4-3; tentative D call: TRBD1 (7 bases). The CDR3 consists of 15 residues. V lost 4 bases to trimming and J lost 1 base, with 14 bases between them. CDR1 and CDR2 (germline): LGHNA, YSLEER. The CDR3 spells CASSPYQGGSYEQYF. The DNA of the CDR3 is TGCGCCAGCAGCCCCTATCAGGGGGGATCCTACGAGCAGTACTTC.

This rearrangement joins TRBV7-9 to TRBJ2-1, with 10 bases that match TRBD2. This CDR3 spans 16 amino acids. Germline CDR1 is SEHNR and CDR2 is FQNEAQ (reference sequence). V dropped 2 bases and J dropped 9; count of bases not matched to a gene: 10. CDR3 nucleotide sequence: TGTGCCAGCAGCTTAAGGTCTAGCGGGGGTTATGGTGAGCAGTTCTTC. Its translation is CASSLRSSGGYGEQFF.

The V gene is TRBV12-5, the J gene TRBJ1-1; weak D call: TRBD1 (5 bases). Trimming shortened V by 2 bases and J by 1 base, and 8 bases separated the two germline ends. Per the germline V gene, CDR1 is LGHNT and CDR2 is FRNRAP. CDR3 size: 14 residues. DNA of the CDR3: TGTGCTAGTGGTTTGAATACAGGGAACACTGAAGCTTTCTTT. This gives the protein CASGLNTGNTEAFF. The full variable domain, in which reference TRBV12-5 and TRBJ1-1 provide the parts outside the CDR3, is DARVTQTPRHKVTEMGQEVTMRCQPILGHNTVFWYRQTMMQGLELLAYFRNRAPLDDSGMPKDRFSAEMPDATLATLKIQPSEPRDSAVYFCASGLNTGNTEAFFGQGTRLTVV.

J is TRBJ2-3 and V is TRBV7-2; TRBD2 aligns across 14 bases. Germline lookup yields CDR1 SGHTA and CDR2 FQGNSA. J lost 3 bases, V lost 4 bases, and 3 bases had no gene match. The CDR3 loop spans 16 amino acids. The CDR3 bases are TGTGCCAGCAGCTCTCGACTAGCGGGAGGGACAGATACGCAGTATTTT. Translation: CASSSRLAGGTDTQYF.

The table lists this clone with a count of one. The chain recombines TRBV27 with TRBJ2-7; 8 bases are a match to TRBD2. The CDR3 spans 16 residues. Germline CDR1 is MNHEY and CDR2 is SMNVEV (reference sequence). V lost 0 bases and J lost 0; bases outside the gene matches: 4. The CDR3 reads CASSLSSGGSSYEQYF. In nucleotides, the CDR3 is TGTGCCAGCAGTTTATCCTCGGGGGGGAGCTCCTACGAGCAGTACTTC.

The chain couples TRBV9 to TRBJ2-5, with 11 bases lining up with TRBD1. Germline V lookup: CDR1 SGDLS, CDR2 YYNGEE. This CDR3 has 16 residues. J gave up 5 bases and V 4 bases, and 10 bases lay outside the gene matches. The CDR3 DNA reads TGTGCCAGCAGCCCGAGAGGGGACAGGGGGGTTGAGACCCAGTACTTC. Translated: CASSPRGDRGVETQYF.

The chain links TRBV7-2 to TRBJ2-7; the D gene is possibly TRBD2 (7 bases). Trimming stripped 5 bases from V and 3 bases from J, with 17 bases between. The germline V gene encodes CDR1 SGHTA and CDR2 FQGNSA. This CDR3 contains 15 residues. Written as DNA, the CDR3 is TGTGCCAGCAGCAGGGATGCGGGGGCCCACTACGAGCAGTACTTC. Protein: CASSRDAGAHYEQYF.

The rearrangement uses TRBV12-3 or TRBV12-4 and TRBJ2-1; no firm D call. Trimming took off 6 bases at V and 9 bases at J, with 9 bases between the two ends. This CDR3 contains 11 residues. The CDR3 DNA reads TGTGCCAGCAGACTCCGGAGTGAGCAGTTCTTC. Translation: CASRLRSEQFF.

This CDR3 is CASREPGRYEQYF. CDR3 bases: TGTGCCAGCCGGGAACCTGGACGGTACGAGCAGTACTTC. V usage is TRBV28 and J usage is TRBJ2-7; the D gene is possibly TRBD2 (5 bases). CDR3 size: 13 residues. Trimming removed 8 bases at V and 4 bases at J, with 15 bases between. Germline-derived CDR1 and CDR2 are MDHEN and SYDVKM. The whole variable domain, remainder taken from reference TRBV28 and TRBJ2-7, is DVKVTQSSRYLVKRTGEKVFLECVQDMDHENMFWYRQDPGLGLRLIYFSYDVKMKEKGDIPEGYSVSREKKERFSLILESASTNQTSMYLCASREPGRYEQYFGPGTRLTVT.

The count of this clone is one. J is TRBJ2-5 and V is TRBV20-1; D is uncertain. CDR3 length: 11 residues. Germline lookup yields CDR1 DFQATT and CDR2 SNEGSKA (reference sequence). Trimming took off 4 bases at V and 4 bases at J, with 7 bases between the two ends. CDR3 bases: TGCAGTGCTATGCCCGGAGAGACCCAGTACTTC. Its translation is CSAMPGETQYF.

This sequence joins TRBV4-2 and TRBJ1-3, with D unclear. The V gene lost 0 bases and the J gene lost 5 bases, with 14 bases spanning the gap. The germline gives CDR1 LGHNA, CDR2 YNFKEQ. The CDR3 runs 16 residues. CDR3 amino acids: CASSQELLGLRNTIYF. The CDR3 bases are TGTGCCAGCAGCCAAGAGTTACTAGGGTTGAGAAACACCATATATTTT.

This clone was counted once. This chain links TRBV7-8 with TRBJ1-4, with D uncertain. Trimming shortened V by 5 bases and J by 8 bases, and 18 bases separated the two germline ends. The CDR3 covers 15 residues. Looked up from germline, CDR1 is SGHVS and CDR2 is FQNEAQ. CDR3 in amino acids: CASSLSPGGEEKLFF. CDR3 nucleotide sequence: TGTGCCAGCAGCCTAAGTCCGGGTGGGGAGGAAAAACTGTTTTTT.

The chain is built from TRBV3-1 (or the pseudogene TRBV3-2) and TRBJ2-7; 11 positions match TRBD2. CDR1 is LGHDT, CDR2 YNNKEL, per germline (reference sequence). The junction had 14 bases not matched to a gene; V was cut back by 0 bases and J by 4 bases. The CDR3 runs to 19 residues. The CDR3 loop is CASSQDFGTSGLDGYEQYV. The DNA for the CDR3 is TGTGCCAGCAGCCAAGATTTCGGGACTAGCGGACTAGATGGTTACGAGCAGTACGTC.

The chain joins TRBV6-2 or TRBV6-3 to TRBJ2-1, with 14 bases that match TRBD2. This CDR3 region has 15 residues. The J segment lost 15 bases and the V segment lost 5 bases, leaving 12 bases of the junction unmatched. Germline-derived CDR1 and CDR2 are MNHEY and SVGEGT. The CDR3 nucleotides are TGTGCCAGCAGTACAGGACTAGCGGGAGGCCTCTTGGTGTTCTTC. Translation: CASSTGLAGGLLVFF.

This clone was observed a single time. V and J are TRBV2 and TRBJ1-6; D may be TRBD1 (6 bases). From germline, CDR1 is SNHLY and CDR2 FYNNEI. V lost 5 bases and J 10 bases, leaving 9 bases between the germline ends. CDR3 length equals 12 residues. The CDR3 DNA reads as TGTGCCAGCAGTTACAGGGAATCACCCCTCCACTTT. Its protein product is CASSYRESPLHF. Supplemented by reference TRBV2 and TRBJ1-6, the full variable domain reads EPEVTQTPSHQVTQMGQEVILRCVPISNHLYFYWYRQILGQKVEFLVSFYNNEISEKSEIFDDQFSVERPDGSNFTLKIRSTKLEDSAMYFCASSYRESPLHFGNGTRLTVT.

The chain is built from TRBV19 and TRBJ1-2; 8 positions agree with TRBD1. CDR1 and CDR2 (germline): LNHDA, SQIVND (reference sequence). CDR3 length: 16 residues. The V and J ends lost 10 bases and 4 bases, in that order; junction bases with no gene match: 17. The CDR3 DNA reads TGTGCCACCAAAAAACCCGGACAGGGACCCTCCTATGGCTACACCTTC. It translates to CATKKPGQGPSYGYTF. The whole variable domain, filled in from reference TRBV19 and TRBJ1-2, reads DGGITQSPKYLFRKEGQNVTLSCEQNLNHDAMYWYRQDPGQGLRLIYYSQIVNDFQKGDIAEGYSVSREKKESFPLTVTSAQKNPTAFYLCATKKPGQGPSYGYTFGSGTRLTVV.

This clone was observed a single time. The chain combines TRBV6-5 with TRBJ1-5; a possible D gene is TRBD1 (6 bases). V was clipped by 7 bases and J by 7 bases, with 14 bases between them. The CDR3 loop spans 13 amino acids. CDR1 and CDR2 from the germline V gene are MNHEY and SVGAGI. CDR3: CASTRGGGQPQHF. CDR3 nucleotides: TGTGCCAGCACAAGAGGCGGGGGCCAGCCCCAGCATTTT.

The chain has TRBV6-4 and TRBJ1-3, with 10 bases aligning to TRBD1. Germline CDR1 is MRHNA and CDR2 is SNTAGT. V shed 7 bases, J shed 7 bases, and the junction held 13 bases outside the gene matches. The CDR3 is made up of 16 amino acids. CDR3 DNA sequence: TGTGCCAGCAAAATCATATGGGACAGGGGTAGGAACACCATATATTTT. This gives the protein CASKIIWDRGRNTIYF.

V gene TRBV10-3 combines with J gene TRBJ1-5, with TRBD1 matching over 8 bases. Germline V CDR1 and CDR2: ENHRY, SYGVKD. This CDR3 has 14 amino acids. Losses at the gene ends were 3 bases for V and 6 bases for J; bases not matched to a gene: 4. The CDR3 DNA follows: TGTGCCATCAGTGAAGGACAGGGCAGTCAGCCCCAGCATTTT. Its protein is CAISEGQGSQPQHF.

The chain uses TRBV6-6 and TRBJ1-6; TRBD1 agrees at 9 bases. The length of the CDR3 is 21 residues. The germline gives CDR1 MNHNY, CDR2 SVGAGI (reference sequence). V lost 6 bases, J lost 2 bases, and 20 bases stayed unmatched. The CDR3 is CASSSTPGQGFLGPYNSPLHF. CDR3 nucleotides: TGTGCCAGCAGCTCTACCCCGGGACAGGGATTTTTGGGGCCCTATAATTCACCCCTCCACTTT.

The chain couples TRBV24-1 to TRBJ2-5; maybe TRBD1 (5 bases). Germline CDR1 reads KGHDR; CDR2 reads SFDVKD. V lost 3 bases to trimming and J lost 0 bases, with 13 bases between them. The CDR3 sequence is 16 residues long. The CDR3 here is CATSDPMGQNQETQYF. The CDR3 nucleotides read TGTGCCACCAGTGATCCCATGGGGCAGAACCAAGAGACCCAGTACTTC.

J is TRBJ2-1 and V is TRBV14; tentatively, D is TRBD1 (6 bases). Between the trimmed V and J ends, which lost 4 bases and 5 bases, there was a span of 15 bases. From germline, CDR1 is SGHDN and CDR2 FVKESK. This CDR3 has 15 residues. The CDR3 DNA reads TGTGCCAGCAGCCCAAGACAGGTGGGGCACAATGAGCAGTTCTTC. Translation: CASSPRQVGHNEQFF. Full variable domain (rest looked up from reference TRBV14 and TRBJ2-1): EAGVTQFPSHSVIEKGQTVTLRCDPISGHDNLYWYRRVMGKEIKFLLHFVKESKQDESGMPNNRFLAERTGGTYSTLKVQPAELEDSGVYFCASSPRQVGHNEQFFGPGTRLTVL.

This clone was observed a single time. The chain uses TRBV25-1 and TRBJ2-5; D is perhaps TRBD2 (6 bases). V was trimmed by 4 bases and J by 2 bases, leaving 17 bases between them. This CDR3 has 16 residues. The germline gives CDR1 MGHDK, CDR2 SYGVNS. CDR3 in amino acids: CASSARTIYLQETQYF. CDR3 sequence (DNA): TGTGCCAGCAGTGCCCGGACTATCTACCTTCAAGAGACCCAGTACTTC.